These 3 T cell receptor beta chains were all obtained from the same sample, sequenced in a study of T cell repertoires in cytomegalovirus infection. TCRdb itself ran the reads through MiXCR, one entry per CDR3 protein. The profile shows 150,000 to 200,000 distinct CDR3 sequences, 14% of them singletons. Sequencing was done on a sample of PBMCs. The receptors originated from a human donor in good health (CMV status not recorded). Some clones in this sample may be carry-over from other donors' samples.

A few counts support this clonotype. This chain links TRBV20-1 with TRBJ1-2, with TRBD1 identical over 10 bases. This CDR3 is built from 15 residues. The J segment lost 0 bases and the V segment lost 5 bases, leaving 6 bases of the junction unmatched. Germline V CDR1 and CDR2: DFQATT, SNEGSKA (reference sequence). CDR3 bases: TGCAGTGCTGCCCGGGACAGGGGTTCTAACTATGGCTACACCTTC. Residues: CSAARDRGSNYGYTF.

Concerning this clonotype: This may be a read error: a much more frequent sequence differs by one nucleotide. V gene TRBV19 combines with J gene TRBJ2-2; tentative D call: TRBD2 (5 bases). This CDR3 has 13 residues. The germline V gene has CDR1 LNHDA and CDR2 SQIVND (reference sequence). The CDR3 reads CASRKVAAGELIF. In nucleotides, the CDR3 is TGTGCCAGTAGGAAGGTAGCCGCCGGGGAGCTGATTTTT. Full variable domain (outside the CDR3, taken from reference TRBV19 and TRBJ2-2): DGGITQSPKYLFRKEGQNVTLSCEQNLNHDAMYWYRQDPGQGLRLIYYSQIVNDFQKGDIAEGYSVSREKKESFPLTVTSAQKNPTAFYLCASRKVAAGELIFGEGSRLTVL.

V and J are TRBV29-1 and TRBJ2-6; 7 bases align to TRBD2. This CDR3 region has 15 residues. Trimming removed 3 bases from V and 0 bases from J; junction bases left unmatched: 2. The germline V gene encodes CDR1 SQVTM and CDR2 ANQGSEA. The CDR3 DNA reads as TGCAGCGTTGAGGGGGGGAACTCTGGGGCCAACGTCCTGACTTTC. Translating gives CSVEGGNSGANVLTF.